This TCR beta chain is from a study of blood T cell repertoires in COVID-19. Profiled with immunoSEQ multiplex PCR; TCRdb holds only in-frame clones, not every one. There are approximately 280,000 clones in the sample; 82% occur only once, and around 5% lies in the top ten. Those who participated ranged in age from about 18 to 95 years and resided in about two dozen US areas. Donors were grouped by their self-reported clinical history. Exposed enrollees had met someone with a PCR-confirmed or clinician-diagnosed COVID-19 case at some point within the 2 weeks before study entry. This clone was detected only once. This receptor was obtained from a man in his forties or fifties who had been exposed to COVID-19. The sequenced sample was PBMCs or T cells enriched from blood (not recorded which).

CDR3 amino acids: CASQDSVFYEQYF. Written as DNA, the CDR3 is TGTGCCAGCCAGGACAGCGTTTTCTACGAGCAGTACTTC. The V call is TRBV21-1, the J call TRBJ2-7; the D call TRBD1 from the table was never checked on the DNA. TRBV21-1 is reported as a pseudogene. There are 13 residues in the CDR3.